This TCR beta chain stems from a study of blood T cells in healthy people across ages. Study-level points and caveats: Measured against age, TCR beta diversity per million T cells decreased in a roughly linear manner. Naive T cell percentage and TCR beta diversity correlated strongly.

Regarding this clonotype: No antigen is known for it.

The CDR3 sequence is 17 residues long. Per sample, a minimum of 6.5 million PBMCs were isolated. Through a sample-barcoded 5' primer and a J-beta primer mix, a second PCR was run for roughly 6 to 11 cycles. Tags on each cDNA molecule came from a template-switch adaptor with 12 random nucleotides. TCRdb re-analysed the 5' RACE reads in MiXCR, keeping a single row per CDR3 protein. The sample consists of roughly 720,000 distinct CDR3 sequences, about 53% of them appearing once. The sequenced sample was blood. The V call is TRBV21-1, the J call TRBJ1-6; the table calls TRBD1, which could not be checked here. TRBV21-1 is an annotated pseudogene. The clonotype was recovered from a man older than 75 in good health. For the CDR3, the DNA is TGTGCCAGCAGCAAAAAGGGATACAGGGGCTATAATTCACCCCTCCACTTT. This encodes CASSKKGYRGYNSPLHF.